The 20 T cell receptor beta chains given below trace back to one sample, sequenced in a study of vaccination and CD4 T cells after COVID-19. Sequenced with the Oncomine TCR Beta short-read assay was DNA taken from cultured CD4+ T cells. Using its own MiXCR run on the PCR reads, TCRdb lists one record per CDR3 protein. The sample yields some 10,000 distinct CDR3 sequences, around 27% seen once. These receptors have no known antigen. As for treatment: roughly 11-day PBMC culture with coronavirus spike peptide pools or control peptides (ViraFEST assay). The sequences come from CD4+ T cells from blood, cultured in vitro, collected before SARS-CoV-2 vaccination. These receptor sequences come from a human donor who received a COVID-19 vaccine.

The chain uses TRBV7-3 and TRBJ2-1; D unclear. Trimming shortened V by 5 bases and J by 7 bases, and 9 bases separated the two germline ends. Germline CDR1 SGHTA, CDR2 FQGTGA. The CDR3 totals 12 residues. The CDR3 coding sequence is TGTGCCAGCAGCAGTAGTGGTAATGAGCAGTTCTTC. It codes for CASSSSGNEQFF.

The rearrangement links TRBV7-9 to TRBJ1-1; D perhaps matches TRBD1 (5 bases). The germline V gene encodes CDR1 SEHNR and CDR2 FQNEAQ (reference sequence). The CDR3 totals 14 residues. V lost 0 bases and J 4 bases, leaving 9 bases between the germline ends. Written as DNA, the CDR3 is TGTGCCAGCAGCTTAGCAGGGGTAGGCACTGAAGCTTTCTTT. Encoded protein: CASSLAGVGTEAFF.

This clonotype was detected a few times. The gene calls are TRBV20-1 and TRBJ1-2, with TRBD1 matching over 8 bases. Trimming removed 1 base from V and 0 bases from J; junction bases left unmatched: 7. The length of the CDR3 is 16 residues. CDR1 is DFQATT, CDR2 SNEGSKA, per germline (reference sequence). This chain's CDR3 is CSARAPGQATNYGYTF. The CDR3 DNA is TGCAGTGCTAGAGCGCCGGGACAGGCAACTAACTATGGCTACACCTTC.

As DNA, the CDR3 is TGTGCCAGTAAGGGGGTTCTCACCTGGAATCAGCCCCAGCATTTT. Its translation is CASKGVLTWNQPQHF. The genes are TRBV19 and TRBJ1-5; perhaps TRBD1 as D (6 bases). Trimming took 7 bases from V and 4 from J, leaving 17 bases between them. CDR3 length: 15 residues. The germline CDR1 and CDR2 sequences are LNHDA and SQIVND (reference sequence). Variable domain in full (rest from reference TRBV19 and TRBJ1-5): DGGITQSPKYLFRKEGQNVTLSCEQNLNHDAMYWYRQDPGQGLRLIYYSQIVNDFQKGDIAEGYSVSREKKESFPLTVTSAQKNPTAFYLCASKGVLTWNQPQHFGDGTRLSIL.

The J gene is TRBJ2-3, the V gene TRBV24-1, with 7 bases identical to TRBD2. Germline values: CDR1 KGHDR, CDR2 SFDVKD. The CDR3 runs 18 residues. Trimming at V came to 4 bases and at J to 6 bases, leaving 18 bases not matched to a gene. Here the CDR3 DNA reads TGTGCCACCAGTGACCACTGGGGGGGGTCTAGCGAATGGGATACGCAGTATTTT. Translation gives CATSDHWGGSSEWDTQYF.

The chain recombines TRBV5-1 with TRBJ2-6, with 7 bases lining up with TRBD1. Germline loops: CDR1 SGHRS, CDR2 YFSETQ. The J segment lost 1 base and the V segment lost 4 bases, leaving 11 bases of the junction unmatched. CDR3 length: 18 amino acids. CDR3 protein: CASSRRGTAESGANVLTF. CDR3 bases: TGCGCCAGCAGCCGAAGGGGGACAGCCGAATCTGGGGCCAACGTCCTGACTTTC.

This rearrangement joins TRBV6-1 to TRBJ2-3; 9 bases match TRBD2. CDR1 and CDR2 from the germline V gene are MNHNS and SASEGT. With V trimmed by 5 bases and J by 3 bases, 9 bases remained unmatched. The CDR3 consists of 16 residues. This CDR3 reads CASSRGVAGATDTQYF. The CDR3 DNA follows: TGTGCCAGCAGTCGGGGGGTAGCGGGGGCAACAGATACGCAGTATTTT.

Concerning this clonotype itself: Its ends do not fully match the called genes, so a read error is possible. The gene calls are TRBV6-1 and TRBJ1-2; D call uncertain. CDR1 and CDR2 from the germline V gene are MNHNS and SASEGT. The CDR3 covers 12 residues. CDR3 in amino acids: CASTQQTYGHTF. The CDR3 region has the DNA TGTGCCAGCACACAGCAGACCTATGGCCACACCTTC.

This clonotype was observed a handful of times. The V gene is TRBV10-3, the J gene TRBJ1-4; 9 bases are shared with TRBD1. Germline lookup yields CDR1 ENHRY and CDR2 SYGVKD. The CDR3 consists of 18 residues. V shed 2 bases, J shed 8 bases, and the junction held 15 bases outside the gene matches. CDR3 region: CAISETVPGQGLGEKLFF. The CDR3 DNA sequence: TGTGCCATCAGTGAGACCGTCCCGGGACAGGGCCTCGGGGAAAAACTGTTTTTT.

This chain connects TRBV5-1 to TRBJ2-2, with 8 positions matching TRBD1. The CDR3 covers 15 residues. Germline trimming cut 4 bases from V and 4 bases from J; bases unmatched to any gene: 6. Germline V lookup: CDR1 SGHRS, CDR2 YFSETQ. CDR3 residues: CASSPSGQVTGELFF. The CDR3 DNA follows: TGCGCCAGCAGCCCCTCGGGACAGGTCACCGGGGAGCTGTTTTTT. Drawing the rest from reference TRBV5-1 and TRBJ2-2, the complete variable domain is KAGVTQTPRYLIKTRGQQVTLSCSPISGHRSVSWYQQTPGQGLQFLFEYFSETQRNKGNFPGRFSGRQFSNSRSEMNVSTLELGDSALYLCASSPSGQVTGELFFGEGSRLTVL.

The J gene is TRBJ2-1, the V gene TRBV5-1; 10 nucleotides align to TRBD2. Germline values: CDR1 SGHRS, CDR2 YFSETQ. V lost 3 bases and J lost 5; bases outside the gene matches: 5. The CDR3 loop spans 15 amino acids. CDR3 sequence (DNA): TGCGCCAGCAGCTCTCCTAGCGGGGGCCACAATGAGCAGTTCTTC. This sequence encodes CASSSPSGGHNEQFF.

The chain is built from TRBV10-1 and TRBJ2-5; maybe TRBD1 (5 bases). The CDR3 runs to 13 residues. Trimming pared 3 bases from V and 2 bases from J, leaving 7 bases between. Germline CDR1 reads WNHNN; CDR2 reads SYGVQD (reference sequence). CDR3 sequence reads: CASSDGHQETQYF. The CDR3 coding sequence is TGCGCCAGCAGTGACGGACATCAAGAGACCCAGTACTTC.

CDR3 nucleotides: TGTGCCAGCAGTTACTTTACCTCAGGGGCGGGGGAGCTGTTTTTT. It encodes CASSYFTSGAGELFF. The V call is TRBV6-5, the J call TRBJ2-2, with D possibly matching TRBD1 (6 bases). The CDR3 spans 15 residues. V was shortened by 1 base and J by 8 bases, with 14 bases between the two germline ends. CDR1 and CDR2 (germline): MNHEY, SVGAGI.

This sequence joins TRBV29-1 and TRBJ2-1; 7 bases are a match to TRBD1. Germline V gene data show CDR1 as SQVTM and CDR2 as ANQGSEA. Trimming took 4 bases from V and 4 from J; bases not matched to a gene: 10. This CDR3 comprises 15 residues. The CDR3 DNA reads as TGCAGCGTTGTCGCCACCCGGGACAGATACAATGAGCAGTTCTTC. Amino acid sequence: CSVVATRDRYNEQFF.

This clonotype came up a few times. The chain is built from TRBV6-1 and TRBJ1-4; 7 nucleotides match TRBD1. V lost 7 bases and J lost 7; bases outside the gene matches: 9. The CDR3 sequence is 14 residues long. Germline V gives CDR1 MNHNS, CDR2 SASEGT. The CDR3, as DNA: TGTGCCAGCACTTTAGGGGGCGGACGTGAAAAACTGTTTTTT. Residues: CASTLGGGREKLFF.

This clonotype was seen a handful of times. V gene TRBV7-9 combines with J gene TRBJ1-2; the D gene is possibly TRBD1 (5 bases). This CDR3 is 12 amino acids long. Trimming cost V 2 bases and J 4 bases, with 5 bases left between them. The germline CDR1 and CDR2 sequences are SEHNR and FQNEAQ (reference sequence). CDR3 nucleotides: TGTGCCAGCAGCTTACAGGGCTATGGCTACACCTTC. Encoded protein: CASSLQGYGYTF.

This chain uses TRBV24-1 with TRBJ2-5, with a tentative D call TRBD2 (6 bases). This CDR3 has 16 amino acids. V lost 0 bases and J 0 bases, leaving 10 bases between the germline ends. CDR1 KGHDR and CDR2 SFDVKD come from the germline V gene. CDR3 amino acids: CATSDLSGVDQETQYF. The CDR3 coding sequence is TGTGCCACCAGTGATTTGTCGGGGGTCGACCAAGAGACCCAGTACTTC.

The V call is TRBV30, the J call TRBJ1-2; 10 bases align to TRBD1. This CDR3 spans 15 amino acids. V lost 3 bases to trimming and J lost 4 bases; unmatched junction nucleotides: 8. CDR1 is GTSNPN, CDR2 SVGIG, per germline (reference sequence). CDR3 nucleotides: TGTGCCTGGAGGATGCCCGGGACAGGGGCCTATGGCTACACCTTC. Residues: CAWRMPGTGAYGYTF.

This clonotype came up a few times. The chain recombines TRBV27 with TRBJ2-3; D unclear. The germline V gene encodes CDR1 MNHEY and CDR2 SMNVEV (reference sequence). The CDR3 is made up of 14 amino acids. With 2 bases removed from V and 4 bases from J, the gap between germline ends came to 10 bases. CDR3 residues: CASSLNRAADTQYF. Here the CDR3 DNA reads TGTGCCAGCAGTTTAAATCGGGCGGCAGATACGCAGTATTTT.

V and J are TRBV12-5 and TRBJ2-7, with 13 nucleotides matching TRBD2. The J segment lost 6 bases and the V segment lost 2 bases, leaving 10 bases of the junction unmatched. From germline, CDR1 is LGHNT and CDR2 FRNRAP. This CDR3 is built from 17 residues. CDR3 region: CASGLIRLAGGSIEQYF. CDR3 nucleotides: TGTGCTAGTGGTTTGATACGACTAGCGGGGGGATCCATCGAGCAGTACTTC.